The clone carrying this T cell receptor beta chain was found a few times. Followed over time, Seattle patients had been enrolled while infection was active. Profiling relied on immunoSEQ multiplex PCR, and the TCRdb table lists in-frame clones only, not all of them. The sample lists about 180,000 clones, roughly 88% occurring once. This specimen comes from a study of blood T cell repertoires in COVID-19. Germline V gene lookup returns CDR1 SEHNR and CDR2 FQNEAQ (reference sequence). V gave up 3 bases and J gave up 0 bases; unmatched junction bases: 3. The CDR3 is 15 amino acids. The V and J genes are TRBV7-9 and TRBJ2-3; 7 bases match TRBD2. Input material: peripheral blood. This TCR derives from a woman in her 40s with COVID-19, enrolled during active disease. The CDR3 spells CASSFGGGSTDTQYF. Written as DNA, the CDR3 is TGTGCCAGCAGCTTTGGCGGGGGTAGCACAGATACGCAGTATTTT.